This TCR beta chain is from a study of CD8+ T cells in alopecia areata. Sequencing templates came from extracted RNA that was reverse transcribed into cDNA. Clones were read by immunoSEQ multiplex PCR, and TCRdb kept only the in-frame ones, dropping some. The sample holds over 150,000 clones, almost 65% seen once. Germline loops: CDR1 SQVTM, CDR2 ANQGSEA. V dropped 4 bases and J dropped 5; count of bases not matched to a gene: 1. This CDR3 has 13 amino acids. To note about this clone: Its antigen remains unknown.

Study observations and caveats: There were also resident alphabeta T cells of normal skin sequenced in scalp samples.

The rearrangement links TRBV29-1 to TRBJ2-1, with 11 bases lining up with TRBD2. This receptor was obtained from a human donor with alopecia areata. The sequences come from CD4+ T cells sorted from blood, collected at week 0. CDR3 in DNA: TGCAGCGTTGCACTAGCGGGGGACAATGAGCAGTTCTTC. Translating it yields CSVALAGDNEQFF.